The entry that follows covers one TCR beta chain sequence. The antigen is not known. These data originate in a study of radiotherapy plus CTLA-4 blockade in lung cancer. Study at large: With approximately 30% of patients having disease control, objective responses were seen in 15% to 20%.

With 6 bases removed from V and 2 bases from J, the gap between germline ends came to 14 bases. The CDR3 has 15 amino acids. CDR1 is LNHDA and CDR2 is SQIVND in the germline V gene (reference sequence). Findings and limits, study-wide: Early blood T cell clone dynamics reportedly forecast response best, with interferon-beta. Clones of tumor-derived TCRs expanded in blood after radiotherapy plus ipilimumab.

Assay: immunoSEQ multiplex PCR; the TCRdb copy retains only in-frame clones and omits some. This table has some 70,000 clones, around 80% appearing once. Those with chemo-refractory metastatic non-small-cell lung cancer were treated with focal radiation combined with CTLA-4 blockade using ipilimumab. Specimen: peripheral blood, collected from a patient treated with radiotherapy plus ipilimumab. The V and J genes are TRBV19 and TRBJ1-5; D call uncertain. The receptor comes from a human donor with non-small cell lung cancer who had a complete response to radiotherapy plus ipilimumab. CDR3 DNA sequence: TGTGCCAGTAGAGAACATAGGGTAGGCAATCAGCCCCAGCATTTT. Its translation: CASREHRVGNQPQHF.